The clone carrying this T cell receptor beta chain occurred a few times. The data belong to a study of blood T cell repertoires in COVID-19. Study as a whole: From T cells, B-cell-depleted T cells, or PBMCs came the material, which was cDNA or gDNA.

Authors' analysis steps: Reference gene primer amplification gave estimated nucleated cell counts. The assay was immunoSEQ multiplex PCR, and TCRdb's table has in-frame clones only and misses some. D and trimming come from the DNA, and the V and J calls and clone size come from that table. The table includes 240,000 or so clones, 86% detected once. The V and J ends lost 3 bases and 2 bases, in that order; junction bases with no gene match: 7. CDR3 size: 15 residues. Germline loops: CDR1 GTSNPN, CDR2 SVGIG (reference sequence). The V gene is TRBV30, the J gene TRBJ2-7; TRBD1 matches 10 bases. This TCR came from a woman aged 30 to 39 who had recovered from COVID-19. The sequencing sample was made of peripheral blood. CDR3 coding DNA: TGTGCCTGGAGAGTCCGGGGGACAGGGGCCTACGAGCAGTACTTC. Translated, it gives CAWRVRGTGAYEQYF.